This TCR delta chain comes out of a study of gamma-delta T cells after stem cell transplantation. TCRdb re-called clones from the RT-PCR reads using CATT. The sample yields about 1,400 delta-chain clones, 9.5% to 15% seen once. This clone was detected only a few times. With only one base between it and a far larger clone, this is likely a read error. CDR1 GEAIGNYY and CDR2 EKD come from the germline V gene. The CDR3 consists of 17 residues. The chain links TRDV2 to TRDJ1; 13 bases map to TRDD3. The sequencing input was gamma-delta T cells. This sequence originates from a human donor. It is not recorded whose cells these are; they may come from a transplant donor. CDR3 bases: TGTGCCTGTGACCCGGTACTGGGGGATACGGGAACCGATAAATTCATCTTT. Translating it yields CACDPVLGDTGTDKFIF.